This T cell receptor (beta chain) came from a study of blood T cells in healthy people across ages (dated by TCRdb to the mid-2010s). General notes on the study: Template switching captured roughly one uniquely barcoded TCR beta cDNA molecule per two T cells in model experiments. Using the same blood draw, the study looked at two additional independent replicas of 1 million unique cDNA reads for two donors, one aged 18 to 30 and the other aged 80 or older. The study measured age-related changes in TCR beta repertoire diversity using deep sequencing normalized with unique cDNA molecular identifiers. Donors were grouped into four age groups: young (average approximately 16 years), middle-aged (about 38), aged (around 60) and long-lived (just over 80). Donors of different ages were randomly distributed across sequencing lanes to avoid experimental bias. The paper's findings and limits, for the study overall: The CMV infection status of donors was not known, potentially confounding age-related changes in expanded clonotypes. Estimates of total diversity based on one million sequenced T cells were considered lower bounds and underestimates. Conclusive comparison of naive and antigen-experienced compartments was prevented by the profiling of bulk unsorted PBMCs. Compared with the aged group, the long-lived group had more naive CD4+ T cells, fewer expanded clones and increased TCR diversity, suggesting age selection. Observed TCR beta diversity per million T cells fell roughly linearly with age, and a significant reduction was already apparent by age roughly 40. There was a strong correlation between observed TCR beta diversity and the percentage of naive T cells measured by flow cytometry.

On this clonotype itself: Its antigen is still unknown. No base qualities exist here, and no much larger clone lies one base off it.

The library relied on 5' RACE. Reads for this sample came from an Illumina HiSeq 2500. A second PCR of about 6 to 11 cycles was performed with a sample-barcoded 5' primer and a J-beta primer mix. A template-switch 5' adaptor carrying 12 random nucleotides introduced a unique molecular identifier onto each TCR beta cDNA molecule. Each sample yielded at least 2.5 million CDR3-containing paired-end reads. The Mint cDNA synthesis kit, primed by a TRBC-specific oligonucleotide, was used to synthesize first-strand cDNA from all RNA. Following uracil-DNA glycosylase treatment, all cDNA underwent a first 18-cycle PCR with the universal primers M1SS and BC2_uni_R. Concerning the study's data processing: For normalization, 1 million high-quality reads were randomly selected from each sample, with every read carrying a distinct molecular identifier. Instead of being binned into consensus sequences, reads with shared molecular identifiers were discarded. MiTCR, run with a Q25 quality threshold and the strictest error-elimination algorithm, handled CDR3 identification, clonotype clustering and error correction. A nonparametric unseen species model with Euler transformation was used to estimate lower-bound total TCR beta diversity. The raw public data were reprocessed by TCRdb itself: fastp quality trimming at Q25, MiXCR clonotype calling, in-frame beta chains only. Each entry is one CDR3 protein sequence, shown with its most common DNA and genes. TCRdb, not the original authors, processed these V and J calls. For this sample the table gives around 1,500,000 distinct CDR3 sequences, of which approximately 30% were detected only once. Of the sample, around 7.7% falls within the top ten clones.

The germline V gene supplies CDR1 MGHRA and CDR2 YSYEKL. Trimming at the junction amounts to 6 bases on V and 2 bases on J, and the germline ends lie 19 bases apart. The CDR3 covers 16 residues, taking in both the cysteine and the phenylalanine. CDR3 DNA is the only sequence kept; it has 48 bases, read in frame from the first base. Donors were 40 or so systemically healthy Caucasian individuals from Russia aged roughly 6 to 90 years. Approximately 9.3 milliliters of peripheral blood were collected from each donor into EDTA-treated Vacutainer tubes. Ficoll-Paque density-gradient centrifugation was used to isolate PBMCs, with at least 6.5 million obtained per sample. Total RNA, at least 6 micrograms per sample, was extracted from PBMCs with Trizol reagent. The percentages of naive CD45RAhigh/CD27high T cells were determined by flow cytometry on a PBMC aliquot from every donor.

Input material: blood. The sequence links TRBV4-1 to TRBJ2-5, with TRBD1 as a weak D call on 6 bases. This receptor was obtained from a woman aged 25 to 39 in good health. The CDR3 protein sequence reads: CASRTRGLDRQETQYF. The sequence in DNA is TGCGCCAGCAGAACCAGGGGATTGGACCGACAAGAGACCCAGTACTTC.